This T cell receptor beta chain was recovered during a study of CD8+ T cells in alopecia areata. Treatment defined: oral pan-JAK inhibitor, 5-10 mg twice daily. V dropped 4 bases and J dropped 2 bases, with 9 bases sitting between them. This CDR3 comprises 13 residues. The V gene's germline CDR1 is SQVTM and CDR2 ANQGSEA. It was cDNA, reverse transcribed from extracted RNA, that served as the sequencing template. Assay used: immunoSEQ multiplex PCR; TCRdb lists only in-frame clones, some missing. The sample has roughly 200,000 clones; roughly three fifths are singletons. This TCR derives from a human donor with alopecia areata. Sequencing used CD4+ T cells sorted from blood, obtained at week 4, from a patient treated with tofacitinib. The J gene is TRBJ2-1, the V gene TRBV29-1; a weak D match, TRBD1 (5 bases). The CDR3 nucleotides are TGCAGCGTTGCCCGGACAACCTACAATGAGCAGTTCTTC. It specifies CSVARTTYNEQFF.